The sequence of this T cell receptor (beta chain) was determined in a study of T cell responses to AZD1222 COVID-19 vaccine. Sequencing was performed with immunoSEQ multiplex PCR; in TCRdb, only in-frame clones are kept and a portion is missing. The table records approximately 150,000 clones, roughly 92% of them present only once. The V and J ends lost 0 bases and 3 bases respectively, with 12 bases between them. CDR1 and CDR2 from the germline V gene are LGHNA and YNFKEQ. There are 15 residues in the CDR3. This clonotype originated in an adult in good health. This sequence joins TRBV4-2 and TRBJ2-7; possibly TRBD2 for D (5 bases). Sequenced here: peripheral blood, sampled on day 0 of AZD1222 vaccination. DNA of the CDR3: TGTGCCAGCAGCCAAGAACGGGGTAGAGACTACGAGCAGTACTTC. Translated: CASSQERGRDYEQYF.